This T cell receptor beta chain was recovered during a study of blood T cell repertoires in COVID-19. Libraries were prepared by immunoSEQ multiplex PCR; TCRdb keeps only in-frame clonotypes and omits some of them. The table shows 300,000 to 400,000 clones, with approximately 89% occurring only once. Input material: peripheral blood. The clonotype comes from a woman aged 18-30 years who had recovered from COVID-19.

The CDR3 nucleotides read TGCGCCAGCAGTGAGAGCCCGACAGATACTAGCACAGATACGCAGTATTTT. Its translation is CASSESPTDTSTDTQYF. J is TRBJ2-3 and V is TRBV10-2, with a weak D call TRBD1 (5 bases). Germline CDR1 WSHSY, CDR2 SAAADI. The CDR3 spans 17 residues. V lost 2 bases to trimming and J lost 0 bases, with 15 bases between them.